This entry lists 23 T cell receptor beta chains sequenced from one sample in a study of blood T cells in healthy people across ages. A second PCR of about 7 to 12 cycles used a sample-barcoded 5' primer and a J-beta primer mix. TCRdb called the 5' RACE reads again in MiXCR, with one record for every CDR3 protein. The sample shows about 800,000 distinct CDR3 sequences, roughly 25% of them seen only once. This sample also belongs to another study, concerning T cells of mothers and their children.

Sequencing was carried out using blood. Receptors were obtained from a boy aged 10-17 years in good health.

This CDR3 reads CASSLMLDADTQYF. CDR3 bases: TGTGCCAGCAGCTTGATGTTGGACGCAGATACGCAGTATTTT. The chain combines TRBV7-6 with TRBJ2-3; D not resolved. The CDR3 consists of 14 residues. V gave up 3 bases and J gave up 4 bases, with 11 bases separating them. CDR1 and CDR2 from the germline V gene are SGHVS and FNYEAQ.

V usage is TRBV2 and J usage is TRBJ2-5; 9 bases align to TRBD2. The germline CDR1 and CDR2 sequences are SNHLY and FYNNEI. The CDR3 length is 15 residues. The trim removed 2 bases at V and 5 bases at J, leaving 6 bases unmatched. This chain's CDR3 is CASSESLAGRETQYF. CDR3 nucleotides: TGTGCCAGCAGTGAAAGCCTAGCGGGACGGGAGACCCAGTACTTC.

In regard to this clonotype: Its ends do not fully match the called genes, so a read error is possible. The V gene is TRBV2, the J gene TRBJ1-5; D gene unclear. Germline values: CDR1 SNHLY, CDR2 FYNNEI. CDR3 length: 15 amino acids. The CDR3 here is CASSERGPANQPRHF. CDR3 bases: TGTGCCAGCAGCGAGCGGGGTCCAGCTAATCAGCCCCGGCATTTT.

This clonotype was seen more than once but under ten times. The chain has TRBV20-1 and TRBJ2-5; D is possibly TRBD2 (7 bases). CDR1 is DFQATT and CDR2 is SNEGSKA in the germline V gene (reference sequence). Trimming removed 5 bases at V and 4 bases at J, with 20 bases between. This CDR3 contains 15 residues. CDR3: CSAGRVSGGGETQYF. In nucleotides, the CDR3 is TGCAGTGCTGGGCGCGTTTCGGGGGGCGGAGAGACCCAGTACTTC.

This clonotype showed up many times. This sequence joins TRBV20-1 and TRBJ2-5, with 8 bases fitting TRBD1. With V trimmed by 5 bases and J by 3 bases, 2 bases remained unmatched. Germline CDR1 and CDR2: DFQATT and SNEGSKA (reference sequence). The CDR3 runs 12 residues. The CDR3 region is CSAGQGKETQYF. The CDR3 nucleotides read TGCAGTGCTGGACAGGGAAAAGAGACCCAGTACTTC.

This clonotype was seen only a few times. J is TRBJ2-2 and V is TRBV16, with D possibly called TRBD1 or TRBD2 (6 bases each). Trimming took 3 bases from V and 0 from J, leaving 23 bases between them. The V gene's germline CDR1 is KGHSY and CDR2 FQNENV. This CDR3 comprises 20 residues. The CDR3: CASSHRSLIQGLTNTGELFF. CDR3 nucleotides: TGTGCCAGCAGCCACCGTTCATTAATACAGGGACTTACGAACACCGGGGAGCTGTTTTTT.

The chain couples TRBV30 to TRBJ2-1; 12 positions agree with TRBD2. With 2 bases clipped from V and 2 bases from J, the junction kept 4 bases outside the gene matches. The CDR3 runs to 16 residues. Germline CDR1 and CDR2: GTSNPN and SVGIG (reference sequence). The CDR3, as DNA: TGTGCCTGGAGTCCCCGACTAGCGGGGGCCTACAATGAGCAGTTCTTC. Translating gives CAWSPRLAGAYNEQFF.

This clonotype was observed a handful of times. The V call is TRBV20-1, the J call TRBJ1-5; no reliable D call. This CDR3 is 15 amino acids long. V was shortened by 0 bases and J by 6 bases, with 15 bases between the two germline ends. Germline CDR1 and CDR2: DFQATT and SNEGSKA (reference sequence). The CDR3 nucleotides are TGCAGTGCTAGAGAATTTGGACGTTCCGCTCAGCCCCAGCATTTT. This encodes CSAREFGRSAQPQHF.

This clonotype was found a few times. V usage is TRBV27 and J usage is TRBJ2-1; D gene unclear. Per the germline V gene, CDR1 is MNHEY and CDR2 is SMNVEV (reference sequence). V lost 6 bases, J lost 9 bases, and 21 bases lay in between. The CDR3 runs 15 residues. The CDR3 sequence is CASRVVQAEGSEQFF. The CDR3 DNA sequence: TGTGCCAGCAGAGTGGTGCAGGCCGAAGGGTCTGAGCAGTTCTTC.

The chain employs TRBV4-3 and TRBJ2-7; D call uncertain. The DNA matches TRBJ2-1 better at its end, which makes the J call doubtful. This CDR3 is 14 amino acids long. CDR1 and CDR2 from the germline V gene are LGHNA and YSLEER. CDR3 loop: CASSQDRVYNEQFF. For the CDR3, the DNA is TGCGCCAGCAGCCAAGATCGGGTCTACAATGAGCAGTTCTTC.

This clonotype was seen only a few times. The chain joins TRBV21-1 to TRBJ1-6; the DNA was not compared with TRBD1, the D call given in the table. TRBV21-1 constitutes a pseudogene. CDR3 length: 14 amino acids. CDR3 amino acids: CASNRQGSASPLHF. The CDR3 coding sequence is TGTGCCAGCAACAGACAGGGGTCGGCTTCACCCCTCCACTTT.

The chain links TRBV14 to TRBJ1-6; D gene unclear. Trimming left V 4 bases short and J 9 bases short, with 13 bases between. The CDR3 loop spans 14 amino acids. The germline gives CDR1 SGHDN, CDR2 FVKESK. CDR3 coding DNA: TGTGCCAGCAGCCTACAAACCCCAATTTCACCCCTCCACTTT. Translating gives CASSLQTPISPLHF.

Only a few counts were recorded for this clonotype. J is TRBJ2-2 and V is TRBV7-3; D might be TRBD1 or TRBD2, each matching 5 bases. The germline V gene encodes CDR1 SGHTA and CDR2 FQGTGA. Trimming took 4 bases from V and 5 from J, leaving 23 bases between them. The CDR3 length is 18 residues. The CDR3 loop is CASSSAPGMGVFTGELFF. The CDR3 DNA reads TGTGCCAGCAGCTCCGCTCCGGGGATGGGGGTGTTTACCGGGGAGCTGTTTTTT. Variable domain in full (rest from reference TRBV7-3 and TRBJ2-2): GAGVSQTPSNKVTEKGKYVELRCDPISGHTALYWYRQSLGQGPEFLIYFQGTGAADDSGLPNDRFFAVRPEGSVSTLKIQRTERGDSAVYLCASSSAPGMGVFTGELFFGEGSRLTVL.

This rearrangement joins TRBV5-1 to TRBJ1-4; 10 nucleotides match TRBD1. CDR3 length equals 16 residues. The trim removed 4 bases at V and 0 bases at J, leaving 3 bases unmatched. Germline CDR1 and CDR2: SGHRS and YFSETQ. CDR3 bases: TGCGCCAGCAGCGCGGGACAGGGGACAACTAATGAAAAACTGTTTTTT. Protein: CASSAGQGTTNEKLFF.

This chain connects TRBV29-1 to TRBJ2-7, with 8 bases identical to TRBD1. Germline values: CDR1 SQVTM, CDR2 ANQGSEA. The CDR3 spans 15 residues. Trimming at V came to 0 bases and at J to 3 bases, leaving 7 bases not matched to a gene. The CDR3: CSVEDRDRLSYEQYF. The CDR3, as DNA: TGCAGCGTTGAAGATCGGGACAGGCTTAGCTACGAGCAGTACTTC.

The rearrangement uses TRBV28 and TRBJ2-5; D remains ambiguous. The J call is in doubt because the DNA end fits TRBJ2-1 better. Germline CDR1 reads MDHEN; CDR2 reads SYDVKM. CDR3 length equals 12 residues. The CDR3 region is CASSFGSLEQFF. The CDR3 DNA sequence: TGTGCCAGCAGTTTCGGCTCCTTGGAGCAGTTCTTC.

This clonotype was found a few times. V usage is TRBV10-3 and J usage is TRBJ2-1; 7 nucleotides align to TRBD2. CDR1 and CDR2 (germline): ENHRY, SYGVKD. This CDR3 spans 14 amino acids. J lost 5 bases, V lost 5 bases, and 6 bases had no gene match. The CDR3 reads CAISPGLPNNEQFF. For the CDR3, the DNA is TGTGCCATCAGTCCGGGACTACCCAACAATGAGCAGTTCTTC.

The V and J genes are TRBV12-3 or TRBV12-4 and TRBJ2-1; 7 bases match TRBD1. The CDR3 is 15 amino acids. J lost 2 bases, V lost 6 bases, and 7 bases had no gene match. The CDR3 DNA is TGTGCCAGCAGCCCTGAACAGGGGACCTACAATGAGCAGTTCTTC. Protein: CASSPEQGTYNEQFF.

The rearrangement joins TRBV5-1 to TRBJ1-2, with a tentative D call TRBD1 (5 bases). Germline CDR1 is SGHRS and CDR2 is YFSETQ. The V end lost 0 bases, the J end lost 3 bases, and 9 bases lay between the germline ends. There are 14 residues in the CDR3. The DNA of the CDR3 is TGCGCCAGCAGCTTGGGAGTCAGGGACTATGGCTACACCTTC. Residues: CASSLGVRDYGYTF. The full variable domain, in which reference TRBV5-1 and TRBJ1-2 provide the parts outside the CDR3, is KAGVTQTPRYLIKTRGQQVTLSCSPISGHRSVSWYQQTPGQGLQFLFEYFSETQRNKGNFPGRFSGRQFSNSRSEMNVSTLELGDSALYLCASSLGVRDYGYTFGSGTRLTVV.

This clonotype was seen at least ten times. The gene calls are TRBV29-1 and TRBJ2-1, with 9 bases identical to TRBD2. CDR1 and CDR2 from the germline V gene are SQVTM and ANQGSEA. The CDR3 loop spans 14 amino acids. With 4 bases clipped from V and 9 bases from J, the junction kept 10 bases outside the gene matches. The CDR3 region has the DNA TGCAGCGTTGCGACTAGCGGAGTCGATGGTGAGCAGTTCTTC. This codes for CSVATSGVDGEQFF.

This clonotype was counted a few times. CDR3 nucleotide sequence: TGTGCCAGCACTATTGACAGAGGCAAAAACATTCAGTACTTC. Translation: CASTIDRGKNIQYF. This sequence joins TRBV2 and TRBJ2-4; weak D call: TRBD1 (5 bases). Germline assignment: CDR1 SNHLY and CDR2 FYNNEI. The germline V and J ends were trimmed by 7 bases and 3 bases, with 13 bases remaining between them. The CDR3 covers 14 residues.

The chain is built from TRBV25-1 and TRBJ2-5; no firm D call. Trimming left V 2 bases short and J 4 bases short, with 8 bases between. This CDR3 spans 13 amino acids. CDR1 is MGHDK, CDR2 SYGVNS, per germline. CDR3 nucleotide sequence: TGTGCCAGCAGTGAACTTGTGGGAGAGACCCAGTACTTC. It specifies CASSELVGETQYF.

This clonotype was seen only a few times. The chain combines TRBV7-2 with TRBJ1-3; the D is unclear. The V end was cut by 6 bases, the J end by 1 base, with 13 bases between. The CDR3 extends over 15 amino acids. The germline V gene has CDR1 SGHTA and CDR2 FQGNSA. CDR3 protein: CASSFGLASGNTIYF. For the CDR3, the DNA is TGTGCCAGCAGTTTCGGACTGGCTTCTGGAAACACCATATATTTT.